What follows is one TCR beta chain and its context. This CDR3 contains 14 residues. The germline V and J ends were trimmed by 6 bases and 2 bases, with 15 bases remaining between them. The V gene's germline CDR1 is SGHDT and CDR2 YYEEEE. This entry comes from a study of cytomegalovirus exposure and HLA in healthy donors. Whole-study context: Roughly 179 million T cells yielded approximately 100 million unique TCR beta sequences, as an earlier analysis found.

The primer mix had 60 Vbeta and 13 Jbeta primers. The protocol was immunoSEQ multiplex PCR, while the TCRdb copy is restricted to in-frame clones and leaves out a portion. This sample yields about 82,000 clones, of which roughly 72% are seen a single time; around 20% belongs to the top ten. The receptor's source is a man aged 25 to 40 in good health and CMV-seropositive. Sample: PBMCs. The rearrangement uses TRBV5-6 and TRBJ2-7; the D gene is possibly TRBD1 (6 bases). CDR3 DNA sequence: TGTGCCAGCACGGACAGAGGAGCTACCTACGAGCAGTACTTC. This codes for CASTDRGATYEQYF. The full variable domain, its missing parts supplied by reference TRBV5-6 and TRBJ2-7, is DAGVTQSPTHLIKTRGQQVTLRCSPKSGHDTVSWYQQALGQGPQFIFQYYEEEERQRGNFPDRFSGHQFPNYSSELNVNALLLGDSALYLCASTDRGATYEQYFGPGTRLTVT.